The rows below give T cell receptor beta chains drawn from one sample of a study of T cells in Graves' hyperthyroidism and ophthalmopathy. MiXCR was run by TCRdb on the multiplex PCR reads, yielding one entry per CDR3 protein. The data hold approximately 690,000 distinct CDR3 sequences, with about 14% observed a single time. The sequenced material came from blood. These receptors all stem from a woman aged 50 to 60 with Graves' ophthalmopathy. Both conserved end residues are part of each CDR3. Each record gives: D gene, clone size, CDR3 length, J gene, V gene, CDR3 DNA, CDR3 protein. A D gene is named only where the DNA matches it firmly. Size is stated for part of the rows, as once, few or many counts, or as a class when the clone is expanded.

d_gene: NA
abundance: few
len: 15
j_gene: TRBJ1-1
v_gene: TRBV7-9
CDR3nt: TGTGCCAGCAGCTTAAAAACCGGGACACCCTATGAAGCTTTCTTT
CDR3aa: CASSLKTGTPYEAFF

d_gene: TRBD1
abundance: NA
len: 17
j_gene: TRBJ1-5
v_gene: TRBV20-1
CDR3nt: TGCAGTGCCCACTTAGGGGGCGACAGGGGTTTCAATCAGCCCCAGCATTTT
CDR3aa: CSAHLGGDRGFNQPQHF

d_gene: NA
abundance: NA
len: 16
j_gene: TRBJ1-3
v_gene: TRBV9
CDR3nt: TGTGCCAGCAGCGTAGCTGGGCAGCCATCTGGAAACACCATATATTTT
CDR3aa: CASSVAGQPSGNTIYF

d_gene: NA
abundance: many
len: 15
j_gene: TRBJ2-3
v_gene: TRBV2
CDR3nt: TGTGCCAGCACCCAGGACTATGTTAGAACAGATACGCAGTATTTT
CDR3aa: CASTQDYVRTDTQYF

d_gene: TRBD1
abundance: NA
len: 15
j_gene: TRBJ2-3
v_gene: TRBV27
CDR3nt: TGTGCCAGCAGTATACGACAGGGGCACACAGATACGCAGTATTTT
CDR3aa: CASSIRQGHTDTQYF

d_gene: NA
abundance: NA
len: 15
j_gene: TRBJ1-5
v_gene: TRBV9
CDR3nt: TGTGCCAGCAGCGCATCAGGGGTTAGCAATCAGCCCCAGCATTTT
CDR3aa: CASSASGVSNQPQHF

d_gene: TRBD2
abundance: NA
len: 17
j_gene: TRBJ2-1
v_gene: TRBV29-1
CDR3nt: TGCAGCGTTGATTCTAGCGGGATAATAAGCTCCTACAATGAGCAGTTCTTC
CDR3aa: CSVDSSGIISSYNEQFF

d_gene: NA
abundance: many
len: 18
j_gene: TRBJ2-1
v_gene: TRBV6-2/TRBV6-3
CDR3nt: TGTGCCAGCAGTTACTTTATAGGCCAGGGAAGCTCCTACAATGAGCAGTTCTTC
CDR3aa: CASSYFIGQGSSYNEQFF

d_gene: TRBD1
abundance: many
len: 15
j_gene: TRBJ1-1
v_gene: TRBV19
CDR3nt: TGTGCCAGTAGTAACACCGGGACAGTGAACACTGAAGCTTTCTTT
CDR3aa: CASSNTGTVNTEAFF

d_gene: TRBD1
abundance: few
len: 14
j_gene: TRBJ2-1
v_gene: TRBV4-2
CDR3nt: TGTGCCAGCAAATACAGGGGGCTTTTCGATGAGCAGTTCTTC
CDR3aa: CASKYRGLFDEQFF

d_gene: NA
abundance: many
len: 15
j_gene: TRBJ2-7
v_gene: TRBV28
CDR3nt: TGTGCCAGCACCTCCCAAGGGGGGGGACTGTACGAGCAGTACTTC
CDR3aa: CASTSQGGGLYEQYF

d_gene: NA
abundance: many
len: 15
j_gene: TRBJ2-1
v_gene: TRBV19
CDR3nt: TGTGCCAGTAGTATAGGCAGCCGCTCCTACAATGAGCAGTTCTTC
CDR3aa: CASSIGSRSYNEQFF

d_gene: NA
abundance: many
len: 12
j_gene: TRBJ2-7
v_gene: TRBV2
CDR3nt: TGTGCCAGTAGTAAGGACAGCGCCGAGCAGTACTTC
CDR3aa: CASSKDSAEQYF

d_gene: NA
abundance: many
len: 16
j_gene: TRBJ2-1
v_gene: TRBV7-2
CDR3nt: TGTGCCAGCAGCTTAGGCCGCACTTCAGTCGGCAATGAGCAGTTCTTC
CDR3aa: CASSLGRTSVGNEQFF

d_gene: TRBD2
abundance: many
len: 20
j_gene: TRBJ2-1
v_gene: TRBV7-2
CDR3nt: TGTGCCAGCAGCTTACAAGCTGGGACTAGCGGGAGATCCCTTTACAATGAGCAGTTCTTC
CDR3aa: CASSLQAGTSGRSLYNEQFF

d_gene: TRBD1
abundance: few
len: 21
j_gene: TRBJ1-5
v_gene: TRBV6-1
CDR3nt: TGTGCCAGCAGTCCCCCCCGCGACCGGGACAGGGGTCTAATAGGCAATCAGCCCCAGCATTTT
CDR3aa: CASSPPRDRDRGLIGNQPQHF

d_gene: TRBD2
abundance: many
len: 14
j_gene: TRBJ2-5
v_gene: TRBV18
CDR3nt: TGTGCCAGCTCACTCGGGACTATCCAAGAGACCCAGTACTTC
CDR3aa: CASSLGTIQETQYF

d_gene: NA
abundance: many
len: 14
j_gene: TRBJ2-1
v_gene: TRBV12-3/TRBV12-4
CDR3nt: TGTGCCAGCAGCTCGGGACTGCTAAACAATGAGCAGTTCTTC
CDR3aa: CASSSGLLNNEQFF

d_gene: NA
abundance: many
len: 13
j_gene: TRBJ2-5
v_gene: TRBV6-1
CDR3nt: TGTGCCAGCAGAGCGCGGGGCCGAGAGACCCAGTACTTC
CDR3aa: CASRARGRETQYF

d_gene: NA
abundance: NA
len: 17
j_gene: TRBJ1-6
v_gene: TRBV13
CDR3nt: TGTGCCAGCAGCCCTAGGACAGTGAGCTCCTATAATTCACCCCTCCACTTT
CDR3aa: CASSPRTVSSYNSPLHF

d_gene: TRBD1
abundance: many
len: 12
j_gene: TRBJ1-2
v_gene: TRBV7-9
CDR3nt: TGTGCCAGCAGCGTAGACAGGGAAGGCTACACCTTC
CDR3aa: CASSVDREGYTF

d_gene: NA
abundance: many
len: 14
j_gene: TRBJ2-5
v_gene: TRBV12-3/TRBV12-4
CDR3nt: TGTGCCAGCAGACACCGGGACAAACAAGAGACCCAGTACTTC
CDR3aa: CASRHRDKQETQYF

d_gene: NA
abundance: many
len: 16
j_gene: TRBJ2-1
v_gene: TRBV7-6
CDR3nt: TGTGCCAGCAGCTTACGAGCCCGGGACGCCTACAATGAGCAGTTCTTC
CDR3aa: CASSLRARDAYNEQFF

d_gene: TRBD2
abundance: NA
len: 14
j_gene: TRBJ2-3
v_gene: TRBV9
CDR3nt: TGTGCCAGCAGCGCGTGGGACTATACAGATACGCAGTATTTT
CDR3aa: CASSAWDYTDTQYF

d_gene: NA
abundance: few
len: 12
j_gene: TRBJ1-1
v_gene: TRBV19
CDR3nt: TGTGCCAGTAGTAACCCTGACACTGAAGCTTTCTTT
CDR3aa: CASSNPDTEAFF

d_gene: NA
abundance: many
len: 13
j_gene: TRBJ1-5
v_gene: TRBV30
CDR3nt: TGTGCCTGGAGTGTACATGGTTATCAGCCCCAGCATTTT
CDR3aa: CAWSVHGYQPQHF

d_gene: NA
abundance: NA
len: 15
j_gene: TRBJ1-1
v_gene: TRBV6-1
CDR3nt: TGTGCCAGCAGTGAAGAAATAAAAAGGAACACTGAAGCTTTCTTT
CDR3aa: CASSEEIKRNTEAFF

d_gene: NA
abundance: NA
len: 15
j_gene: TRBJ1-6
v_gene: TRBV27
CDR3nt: TGTGCCAGCAGTTTAAACCGGGGGGCGGATTCACCCCTCCACTTT
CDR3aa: CASSLNRGADSPLHF

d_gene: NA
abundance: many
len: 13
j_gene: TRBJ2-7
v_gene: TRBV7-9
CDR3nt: TGTGCCAGCAGCCAGGACGGATCCTACGAGCAGTACTTC
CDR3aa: CASSQDGSYEQYF

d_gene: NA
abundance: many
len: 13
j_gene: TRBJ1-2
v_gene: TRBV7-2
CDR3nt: TGTGCCAGCAGCTCTGGGGCTTTCTATGGCTACACCTTC
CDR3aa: CASSSGAFYGYTF

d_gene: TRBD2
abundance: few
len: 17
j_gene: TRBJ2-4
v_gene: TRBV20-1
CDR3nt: TGCAGTGCTAGGTCGGGACTAGCGGGAGGGGCCAAAAACATTCAGTACTTC
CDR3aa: CSARSGLAGGAKNIQYF